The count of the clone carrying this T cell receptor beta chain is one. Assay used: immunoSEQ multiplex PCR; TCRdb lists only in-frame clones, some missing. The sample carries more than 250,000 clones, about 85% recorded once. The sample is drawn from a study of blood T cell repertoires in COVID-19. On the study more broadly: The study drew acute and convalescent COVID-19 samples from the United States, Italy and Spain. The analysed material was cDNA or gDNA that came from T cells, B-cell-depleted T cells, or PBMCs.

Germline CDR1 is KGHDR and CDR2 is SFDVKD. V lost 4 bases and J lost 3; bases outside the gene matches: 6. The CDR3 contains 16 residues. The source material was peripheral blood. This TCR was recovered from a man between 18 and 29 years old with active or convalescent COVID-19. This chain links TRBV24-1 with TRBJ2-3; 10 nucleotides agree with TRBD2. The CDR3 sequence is CATSEVKREGTDTQYF. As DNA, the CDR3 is TGTGCCACCAGTGAAGTAAAGCGGGAGGGTACAGATACGCAGTATTTT.